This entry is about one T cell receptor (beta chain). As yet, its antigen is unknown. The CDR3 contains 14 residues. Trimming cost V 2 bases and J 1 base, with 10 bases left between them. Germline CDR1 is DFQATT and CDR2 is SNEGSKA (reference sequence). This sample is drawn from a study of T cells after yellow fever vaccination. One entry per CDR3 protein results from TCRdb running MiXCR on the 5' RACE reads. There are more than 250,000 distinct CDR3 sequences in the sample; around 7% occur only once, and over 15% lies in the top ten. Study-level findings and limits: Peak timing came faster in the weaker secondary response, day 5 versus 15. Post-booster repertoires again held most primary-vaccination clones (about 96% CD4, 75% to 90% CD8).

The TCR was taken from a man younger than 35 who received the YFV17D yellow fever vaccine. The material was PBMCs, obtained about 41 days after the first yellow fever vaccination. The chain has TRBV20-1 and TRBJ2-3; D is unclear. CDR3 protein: CSARSETGTDTQYF. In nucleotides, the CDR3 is TGCAGTGCTAGATCAGAAACGGGCACAGATACGCAGTATTTT.